Listed here are 18 T cell receptor beta chains from one sample, sequenced in a study of human T cells and chemical hapten exposure. A single record per CDR3 protein comes from TCRdb applying MiXCR to the RACE reads. Of around 71,000 distinct CDR3 sequences detected, more than 8% appear once; the ten largest clones hold 2.5% to 3.5%. Indicated time point: patch test 1, 2 weeks after DPC sensitization. The treatment here: therapeutic diphenylcyclopropenone sensitization with weekly scalp DPC. Sample: whole blood, taken in connection with sensitization to the hapten diphenylcyclopropenone (DPC). Receptors were obtained from a woman in her 40s with alopecia areata. Some clones in this sample may be carry-over from other donors' samples.

Only a few counts were recorded for this clonotype. V is TRBV7-8 and J is TRBJ1-2; D call uncertain. The CDR3 loop spans 12 amino acids. Trimming removed 4 bases from V and 12 bases from J, with 15 bases in between. CDR1 and CDR2 (germline): SGHVS, FQNEAQ. CDR3 coding DNA: TGTGCCAGCAGCTCTGGGGAGGAGGTGAACACCTTC. Translated: CASSSGEEVNTF.

This clonotype showed up many times. The chain employs TRBV7-9 and TRBJ2-2, with 8 bases matching TRBD2. The CDR3 is 15 amino acids. The germline V gene encodes CDR1 SEHNR and CDR2 FQNEAQ (reference sequence). V lost 5 bases to trimming and J lost 0 bases; unmatched junction nucleotides: 2. For the CDR3, the DNA is TGTGCCAGCAGCCCGGGACTAGCGAACACCGGGGAGCTGTTTTTT. It is translated as CASSPGLANTGELFF.

In this sample, this clonotype turned up once. J is TRBJ2-2 and V is TRBV6-5; D not resolved. The CDR3 extends over 16 amino acids. Germline V lookup: CDR1 MNHEY, CDR2 SVGAGI. V lost 0 bases, J lost 0 bases, and 8 bases lay in between. As DNA, the CDR3 is TGTGCCAGCAGTTACTCGTCGCCGGCGAACACCGGGGAGCTGTTTTTT. Its translation is CASSYSSPANTGELFF.

This clonotype was counted only a few times. The chain uses TRBV27 and TRBJ2-7; 11 nucleotides align to TRBD1. Germline assignment: CDR1 MNHEY and CDR2 SMNVEV (reference sequence). The CDR3 loop spans 16 amino acids. V dropped 6 bases and J dropped 6; count of bases not matched to a gene: 13. The CDR3, as DNA: TGTGCCAGCAGCCAAAATTTAGGGACAGGGGGACGCGAGCAGTACTTC. Translated: CASSQNLGTGGREQYF.

The V call is TRBV10-2, the J call TRBJ1-2; D may be TRBD1 (5 bases). This CDR3 comprises 14 residues. Trimming removed 4 bases from V and 4 bases from J, with 13 bases in between. The germline V gene encodes CDR1 WSHSY and CDR2 SAAADI. In DNA form, the CDR3 reads TGCGCCAGCAGTGGGGGGGTCGGCAGCTATGGCTACACCTTC. Translated, it gives CASSGGVGSYGYTF.

The table lists this clonotype with many counts. This chain uses TRBV4-1 with TRBJ1-5; 9 bases fit TRBD1. Germline lookup yields CDR1 MGHRA and CDR2 YSYEKL. CDR3 length: 16 amino acids. Trimming removed 1 base from V and 7 bases from J; junction bases left unmatched: 8. The CDR3 nucleotides read TGCGCCAGCAGCCAAGGAGGAGGGACAGGGAAACAGCCCCAGCATTTT. Residues: CASSQGGGTGKQPQHF.

This clonotype was counted ten times or more. This chain links TRBV7-2 with TRBJ2-3; D is uncertain. The germline V gene encodes CDR1 SGHTA and CDR2 FQGNSA. The CDR3 is made up of 16 amino acids. V was pared by 0 bases and J by 1 base, with 11 bases between. CDR3 loop: CASSLARREGTDTQYF. CDR3 nucleotide sequence: TGTGCCAGCAGCTTAGCGCGTAGGGAAGGCACAGATACGCAGTATTTT.

The chain employs TRBV7-2 and TRBJ1-1, with 11 bases fitting TRBD1. The J segment lost 5 bases and the V segment lost 4 bases, leaving 6 bases of the junction unmatched. CDR3 length: 15 amino acids. Germline V lookup: CDR1 SGHTA, CDR2 FQGNSA. CDR3 protein: CASSSGTGGRTEAFF. CDR3 coding DNA: TGTGCCAGCAGCTCCGGGACAGGGGGAAGGACTGAAGCTTTCTTT.

The V call is TRBV12-3 or TRBV12-4, the J call TRBJ2-4, with 12 positions matching TRBD2. The CDR3 runs to 16 residues. V was clipped by 4 bases and J by 5 bases; unmatched bases: 6. As DNA, the CDR3 is TGTGCCAGCAGTTCCCCTAGCGGGGGGGCCGAAAACATTCAGTACTTC. Encoded protein: CASSSPSGGAENIQYF.

The J gene is TRBJ1-6, the V gene TRBV10-3, with D possibly being TRBD1 (5 bases). The CDR3 loop spans 13 amino acids. The V gene's germline CDR1 is ENHRY and CDR2 SYGVKD. V lost 0 bases and J lost 14, with 11 bases in between. The CDR3 DNA is TGTGCCATCAGTGAGTCGGGGGATGTAGCCCTCCACTTT. This gives the protein CAISESGDVALHF.

This clonotype was seen more than once but under ten times. The chain uses TRBV28 and TRBJ1-6; unclear D gene. This CDR3 spans 14 amino acids. Germline assignment: CDR1 MDHEN and CDR2 SYDVKM. Deletions cut 7 bases from V and 12 bases from J, with 19 bases between. CDR3 DNA: TGTGCCAGCACCTCGACCGGCGAACCGGAACCCCTCCACTTT. Translation: CASTSTGEPEPLHF.

This clonotype was found a few times. The rearrangement uses TRBV7-9 and TRBJ1-1; D unclear. The CDR3 has 13 amino acids. The ends were cut back, 5 bases at V and 3 bases at J, with 10 bases in the middle. Germline-derived CDR1 and CDR2 are SEHNR and FQNEAQ (reference sequence). CDR3 DNA: TGTGCCAGCAGCGCTCTACGCGACACTGAAGCTTTCTTT. This gives the protein CASSALRDTEAFF.

This clonotype was picked up a small number of times. The J gene is TRBJ2-1, the V gene TRBV2, with D possibly being TRBD1 (6 bases). The CDR3 extends over 16 amino acids. In germline, CDR1 is SNHLY, CDR2 FYNNEI. The V end was cut by 1 base, the J end by 7 bases, with 17 bases between. The CDR3 region is CASSEGVTGTQNEQFF. The CDR3 region has the DNA TGTGCCAGCAGTGAAGGGGTTACCGGGACACAGAATGAGCAGTTCTTC.

At least ten counts were recorded for this clonotype. V usage is TRBV7-2 and J usage is TRBJ2-2; 7 positions match TRBD2. The V and J ends lost 3 bases and 4 bases, in that order; junction bases with no gene match: 8. Per germline, CDR1 SGHTA and CDR2 FQGNSA. This CDR3 comprises 16 residues. Here the CDR3 reads CASSFSAGSGTGELFF. The CDR3 region has the DNA TGTGCCAGCAGCTTTTCAGCGGGGTCGGGCACCGGGGAGCTGTTTTTT.

This clonotype was found a few times. The V gene is TRBV7-9, the J gene TRBJ2-5, with TRBD1 identical over 7 bases. V trimming: 5 bases; J trimming: 2 bases; junction bases outside the gene matches: 8. The CDR3 consists of 15 residues. Germline V gene lookup returns CDR1 SEHNR and CDR2 FQNEAQ (reference sequence). Here the CDR3 DNA reads TGTGCCAGCAGCGACCGGGACAGCCAACAAGAGACCCAGTACTTC. Its protein is CASSDRDSQQETQYF.

This clonotype was recorded many times. The V call is TRBV7-9, the J call TRBJ2-7; D might be TRBD2 (5 bases). This CDR3 has 14 amino acids. Per the germline V gene, CDR1 is SEHNR and CDR2 is FQNEAQ (reference sequence). The germline V and J ends were trimmed by 3 bases and 3 bases, with 12 bases remaining between them. DNA of the CDR3: TGTGCCAGCAGCTTTGCCAGCGGCCTCTACGAGCAGTACTTC. Residues: CASSFASGLYEQYF.

About this clonotype: An end of the junction does not agree with germline; a read error may underlie this. This chain links TRBV6-2 or TRBV6-3 with TRBJ2-2, with TRBD1 matching over 12 bases. Germline CDR1 reads MNHEY; CDR2 reads SVGEGT. This CDR3 spans 15 amino acids. CDR3 DNA sequence: TGTGCCAGCAGTTGGGACAGGGGGCCTACCGGGGAGCTTTTTTTT. Translation gives CASSWDRGPTGELFF.

In its sample, this clonotype was seen a few times. The genes are TRBV6-2 or TRBV6-3 and TRBJ2-7; D is uncertain. The CDR3 sequence is 13 residues long. Germline loops: CDR1 MNHEY, CDR2 SVGEGT. V was trimmed by 8 bases and J by 3 bases, leaving 14 bases between them. The CDR3 DNA reads TGTGCCAGCGGGGAACACGGATACTACGAGCAGTACTTC. This sequence encodes CASGEHGYYEQYF.